This TCR beta chain was obtained from a study of OX40 agonist ivuxolimab in advanced cancers. Study details: Ivuxolimab was administered intravenously to patients at 0.01 to 10 mg/kg every 2 weeks. Three patients had partial responses: one hepatocellular carcinoma, two cutaneous melanoma. General study findings and limits: Some nonresponders likewise displayed low normalized T-cell clonal expansion.

Drawing of blood for sampling happened at baseline, at cycle 4 day 1, and at cycle 7 day 1. This clone ranks as medium-sized. The antigen is unknown. Sequencing used immunoSEQ multiplex PCR; TCRdb keeps in-frame clones, though not all of them. The data hold fewer than 20,000 clones, with 75% to 80% observed a single time. Germline V CDR1 and CDR2: MDHEN, SYDVKM. This CDR3 is built from 12 residues. Germline trimming cut 10 bases from V and 9 bases from J; bases unmatched to any gene: 9. Sequenced material: CD4+ or CD8+ T cells sorted from blood, taken in a trial of the OX40 agonist ivuxolimab. This receptor was identified in an adult with an advanced solid tumor such as melanoma, head and neck, liver or kidney cancer. The chain couples TRBV28 to TRBJ1-2; 9 bases map to TRBD1. The CDR3 protein is CATIQGAYSYTF. CDR3 sequence (DNA): TGTGCCACCATACAGGGGGCTTATAGCTACACCTTC.